These T cell receptor beta chains were read from a single sample in a study of shared clonotypes between healthy human individuals. Some clones are missing from TCRdb's copy, which holds only in-frame ones; the method was immunoSEQ multiplex PCR. The table includes roughly 2.1 million clones, about 92% detected once. Sequenced input: naive CD8+ T cells from PBMCs. These receptors came from a man aged 18-30 years in good health. Some clones in this sample may be carry-over from other donors' samples. Both conserved end residues are trimmed from each CDR3. Each record gives: J gene, V gene, D gene, CDR3 protein. The D gene is left open where the match is weak.

j_call: TRBJ1-3
v_call: TRBV5-8
d_call: .
cdr3_aa: ASSLYRVSGNTIY

j_call: TRBJ2-7
v_call: TRBV27
d_call: TRBD2
cdr3_aa: ASSFGLAGSYEQY

j_call: TRBJ2-1
v_call: TRBV27
d_call: TRBD2
cdr3_aa: ASSSLSNPTGTSGYNEQF

j_call: TRBJ2-1
v_call: TRBV28
d_call: TRBD1
cdr3_aa: ASILSIDRDRGHFNEQF

j_call: TRBJ1-4
v_call: TRBV5-1
d_call: TRBD1
cdr3_aa: ATSPGTGDEKLF

j_call: TRBJ2-1
v_call: TRBV19
d_call: TRBD2
cdr3_aa: ASTLGLVGEQF

j_call: TRBJ2-7
v_call: TRBV29-1
d_call: .
cdr3_aa: SVSGINYEQY

j_call: TRBJ2-5
v_call: TRBV6-5
d_call: TRBD2
cdr3_aa: ASSYGLAVQETQY

j_call: TRBJ2-5
v_call: TRBV11-2
d_call: TRBD1
cdr3_aa: ASSLGDRGFKTQY

j_call: TRBJ2-1
v_call: TRBV7-9
d_call: TRBD2
cdr3_aa: ASSFPGTSGSSKGNEQF